This T cell receptor (beta chain) originates from a study of blood T cells in healthy people across ages. This clonotype occurred a few times. Looked up from germline, CDR1 is MNHEY and CDR2 is SVGAGI. The CDR3 spans 13 residues. V lost 2 bases and J lost 3, with 8 bases in between. Using a J-beta primer mix together with a sample-barcoded 5' primer, a second PCR was run for about 6 to 11 cycles. One entry per CDR3 protein results from TCRdb running MiXCR on the 5' RACE reads. Of fewer than 1 million distinct CDR3 sequences in the sample, under 45% were seen once. The clonotype comes from a man between 60 and 75 years old in good health. The chain is built from TRBV6-5 and TRBJ2-7; D unresolved. Sequencing was done on a sample of blood. Written as DNA, the CDR3 is TGTGCCAGCAGTTACGGTGGTTTCTACGAGCAGTACTTC. Translation gives CASSYGGFYEQYF.